This T cell receptor beta chain was found in a study of blood T cell repertoires in COVID-19. TCRdb keeps only in-frame clones here, not all; method: immunoSEQ multiplex PCR. The data hold 100,000 to 150,000 clones, with more than 70% observed a single time. The CDR3 contains 16 residues. This receptor was identified in an elderly woman with acute or convalescent COVID-19. The specimen was peripheral blood. This chain links TRBV1 with TRBJ2-3; the D call TRBD2 from the table was never checked on the DNA. TRBV1 represents a pseudogene. CDR3 protein: CTSSLIAGGRQDTQYF. Written as DNA, the CDR3 is TGCACCAGCAGCCTTATAGCGGGGGGGCGTCAGGATACGCAGTATTTT.